This TCR beta chain was found in a study of blood T cell repertoires in COVID-19 (dated by TCRdb to the early 2020s). In terms of the full investigation: Samples covering the acute and convalescent phases of COVID-19 were provided by collaborators in the United States, Italy and Spain. The material from the prospective study consisted of cDNA or gDNA derived from T cells, B-cell-depleted T cells, or PBMCs. The dataset comprised deeply sampled blood TCRbeta repertoires from subjects exposed to, actively infected with, or recovered from COVID-19. The repertoires were made available in a free public database intended to serve as a resource for research on the immune response to SARS-CoV-2. The samples were drawn from the first 160 participants of the ongoing ImmuneRACE study and from 950 to 1,500 subjects provided by 6 global collaborators. The sample metadata nearly always contained a de-identified subject ID, COVID-19 status, age in years and sex. Where HLA class I and class II types were available, the types were taken from metadata supplied by the sample provider, not from assay-based typing.

Of note for this clone: This receptor's antigen is unknown. No base quality information exists; no much larger clone differs at one position.

CDR1 and CDR2 were assigned from the germline V gene as SNHLY and FYNNEI. The junction shows trimming of 7 bases on V and 3 bases on J, and the gene matches do not reach 8 bases of it. CDR3 length: 17 amino acids, cysteine to phenylalanine. The read is trimmed to its CDR3 DNA, 51 bases read in frame from base 1. Each collaborating institution followed its own protocols to collect whole blood in K2EDTA tubes. Collaborator samples were shipped for TCRbeta analysis as frozen whole blood, isolated PBMCs, or DNA extracted from either sample type. TCRbeta CDR3 regions were amplified from genomic DNA using the immunoSEQ Assay, a bias-controlled multiplex PCR. On the authors' methods: Nucleated cell counts per sample were estimated from amplification of reference gene primers within the assay. To quantify the absolute abundance of each unique TCRbeta CDR3 rearrangement, sequence reads were collapsed and filtered. For each sample, productive Simpson clonality was calculated by taking the square root of Simpson's diversity index across productive rearrangements. The table was pulled from immuneACCESS by TCRdb, which kept in-frame rearrangements only. Such tables lose some clones; where checked, under half of the loss comes from unresolved V genes, and the rest has no known cause. The V and J calls and clone size were taken over from that table, and D and trimming were inferred from the DNA. The sample table contains under 300,000 clones; only one count was recorded for roughly 86% of them. In total, the top ten clones hold about 3.6% of the sample.

The paper's findings and limits, for the study overall: Clinical and demographic metadata were provided uncurated, with the amount varying by source and participant.

This sequence originates from a man younger than 30 with active or convalescent COVID-19. The sequence links TRBV2 to TRBJ2-3; TRBD2 matches 15 bases in the middle. Sample: peripheral blood. The CDR3 loop reads CASTITGTSGRTDTQYF. The nucleotides are TGTGCCAGCACAATAACAGGGACTAGCGGGAGGACAGATACGCAGTATTTT.